Listed below are T cell receptor beta chains from one sample, sequenced in a study of blood T cell repertoires in COVID-19. Repertoires were generated with immunoSEQ multiplex PCR, while TCRdb's copy carries only in-frame clones and drops some. The sample yields more than 250,000 clones, approximately 89% seen once. Sequenced material: PBMCs or T cells enriched from blood (not recorded which). The receptor source for this set is a woman in her twenties or thirties who had recovered from COVID-19. Both conserved end residues are part of each CDR3. The D gene is left open where the match is weak. Clone size appears in some rows only: once, few, many, or a class for an expanded clone.

d_call j_call clone_size v_call cdr3_nt cdr3_aa
NA TRBJ1-2 NA TRBV20-1 TGCAGTGCCAGAAGGACAGTCTATTACACCTTC CSARRTVYYTF
NA TRBJ2-7 NA TRBV7-9 TGTGCCAGCAGCTTTACACAGGGTGCGAGCTACGAGCAGTACTTC CASSFTQGASYEQYF
TRBD1 TRBJ2-7 NA TRBV10-2 TGCGCCAGCAGTGTCTCCGGGACAGGAGCCTACGAGCAGTACTTC CASSVSGTGAYEQYF
TRBD1 TRBJ1-5 NA TRBV29-1 TGCAGCGTAGGTACAGGGGGCGGGAATCAGCCCCAGCATTTT CSVGTGGGNQPQHF
NA TRBJ1-1 NA TRBV11-2 TGTGCCAGCATCCGGGTCCCGGGGACTGAAGCTTTCTTT CASIRVPGTEAFF
TRBD2 TRBJ2-1 NA TRBV7-8 TGTGCCAGCAGTTCCGACGGCGGGGGGGGCGATGAGCAGTTCTTC CASSSDGGGGDEQFF
NA TRBJ2-5 NA TRBV18 TGTGCCAGCTCACGAGATGAGACCCAGTACTTC CASSRDETQYF
NA TRBJ2-3 NA TRBV12-3/TRBV12-4 TGTGCCAGCAGTTCGGTTACAGGGCATACGCAGTATTTT CASSSVTGHTQYF
NA TRBJ1-2 NA TRBV6-5 TGTGCCAGCACCCTAGGGGGATGGATCTATGGCTACACCTTC CASTLGGWIYGYTF
TRBD1 TRBJ1-2 NA TRBV6-5 TGTGCCAGCAGCGACAGGGGCCCCTATGGCTACACCTTC CASSDRGPYGYTF
NA TRBJ2-5 NA TRBV5-1 TGCGCCAGCAGCTTGGAGCTGTTGGAGACCCAGTACTTC CASSLELLETQYF
NA TRBJ2-1 NA TRBV30 TGTGCCTGGAGTGTAAATCATTACAATGAGCAGTTCTTC CAWSVNHYNEQFF
NA TRBJ2-3 few TRBV21-1 TGTGCCAGCAGCAGGACGGGACACCGGAACACAGATACGCAGTATTTT CASSRTGHRNTDTQYF
NA TRBJ1-1 NA TRBV12-5 TGTGCTAGTGGTTCCGATTGGGGAGACACTGAAGCTTTCTTT CASGSDWGDTEAFF
TRBD1 TRBJ2-7 NA TRBV2 TGTGCCAGCAGTAGACAGGGGGGCCAGGACGAGCAGTACTTC CASSRQGGQDEQYF
TRBD1 TRBJ2-7 NA TRBV20-1 TGCAGTGCTAGTCTGTATGGGGACAGGGGACGGGGGCAGTACTTC CSASLYGDRGRGQYF
NA TRBJ1-1 NA TRBV4-2 TGTGCCAGCAGCCCCACCCTCCGATCAGGGGCTGTCGGAGCTTTCTTT CASSPTLRSGAVGAFF
TRBD2 TRBJ2-3 NA TRBV5-4 TGTGCCAGCAGCTTCCCACTAGCGGGGGGGCTGGGGTTAGATACGCAGTATTTT CASSFPLAGGLGLDTQYF
TRBD2 TRBJ2-1 NA TRBV19 TGTGCCAGCTCGAGCGGCGGGGGGGCCTACAATGAGCAGTTCTTC CASSSGGGAYNEQFF
TRBD2 TRBJ2-3 once TRBV10-2 TGCGCCAGCAGTGATCCTGGACGGGGGGGCACAGATACGCAGTATTTT CASSDPGRGGTDTQYF
TRBD1 TRBJ2-3 NA TRBV11-2 TGTGCCAGCAGCGCTTGGACAGGGCCAACAGATACGCAGTATTTT CASSAWTGPTDTQYF
NA TRBJ1-5 NA TRBV30 TGTGCCTGGGCCGGGGGGGTAAATCAGCCCCAGCATTTT CAWAGGVNQPQHF
NA TRBJ1-2 NA TRBV30 TGTGCCTGGAGGACAGGCAATGACTATGGCTACACCTTC CAWRTGNDYGYTF
NA TRBJ2-1 NA TRBV18 TGTGCCAGCTCCCTAACGGGAGCGGGCACCCTCAATGAGCAGTTCTTC CASSLTGAGTLNEQFF
NA TRBJ1-4 few TRBV7-8 TGTGCCAGCAGCCGCCAACACAGGCTTAATGAAAAACTGTTTTTT CASSRQHRLNEKLFF
TRBD1 TRBJ2-7 NA TRBV2 TGTGCCAGCAGTGAATTGGCAGGGGGGTACTTC CASSELAGGYF
NA TRBJ1-1 NA TRBV19 TGTGCCAGTAATCCAGGGTTTACTACTGAAGCTTTCTTT CASNPGFTTEAFF
NA TRBJ1-1 NA TRBV7-8 TGTGCCAGCAGCTTAGCCGGGTCTGAAGCTTTCTTT CASSLAGSEAFF
NA TRBJ1-4 NA TRBV28 TGTGCCAGCAGTTTAACGGACAGAAATGAAAAACTGTTTTTT CASSLTDRNEKLFF
NA TRBJ1-6 NA TRBV7-8 TGTGCCAGCAGCTTTTTACCGGGAACTTATTCACCCCTCCACTTT CASSFLPGTYSPLHF
TRBD2 TRBJ2-1 NA TRBV5-1 TGCGCCAGCGGCAGCGGGGGGGGTGATGAGCAGTTCTTC CASGSGGGDEQFF
NA TRBJ2-5 NA TRBV6-5 TGTGCCAGCAGTACGCGGCTCGGTACACAAGAGACCCAGTACTTC CASSTRLGTQETQYF
NA TRBJ1-2 NA TRBV6-5 TGTGCCAGCAGTTACTCGAATGAGGGATTGGGCTACACCTTC CASSYSNEGLGYTF
NA TRBJ1-2 NA TRBV6-2/TRBV6-3 TGTGCCAGCAGTTACCGGGGGGCGGACAACTATGGCTACACCTTC CASSYRGADNYGYTF
TRBD1 TRBJ1-1 NA TRBV2 TGTGCCAGCTGGACAGGGGGTGAATGGGACACTGAAGCTTTCTTT CASWTGGEWDTEAFF
TRBD1 TRBJ2-2 NA TRBV5-4 TGTGCCAGCAGCCAAACTCTAGGACAGGGACACACCGGGGAGCTGTTTTTT CASSQTLGQGHTGELFF
TRBD2 TRBJ2-3 NA TRBV3-1/TRBV3-2 TGTGCCAGCAGCCCCGTGGCGGGGGAGCCCCCCAGTACGCAGTATTTT CASSPVAGEPPSTQYF
NA TRBJ2-7 NA TRBV27 TGTGCCAGCAGCCCACTACCCTCCTACGAGCAGTACTTC CASSPLPSYEQYF
TRBD1 TRBJ2-2 NA TRBV5-1 TGCGCCAGCAGCTCACCGGGACAGGGGTCCGGGGAGCTGTTTTTT CASSSPGQGSGELFF
NA TRBJ1-3 NA TRBV2 TGTGCCAGCAGTGAAGGTCCGGTGCACTCTGGAAACACCATATATTTT CASSEGPVHSGNTIYF
TRBD1 TRBJ1-4 once TRBV13 TGTGCCAGCAGCCTCGAGACAGGGGGCAAGAAAAAACTGTTTTTT CASSLETGGKKKLFF
TRBD2 TRBJ2-3 NA TRBV9 TGTGCCAGCAGCGAGAGGGACTATTCCACAGATACGCAGTATTTT CASSERDYSTDTQYF
TRBD1 TRBJ1-1 NA TRBV29-1 TGCAGCGTCTCCAGGACAGGCGGGTACACTGAAGCTTTCTTT CSVSRTGGYTEAFF
NA TRBJ1-5 NA TRBV2 TGTGCCAGCAGTGACGAGGGGGATCAGCCCCAGCATTTT CASSDEGDQPQHF
TRBD2 TRBJ2-1 NA TRBV4-3 TGCGCCAGCAGCCCCGGGACTAGCGGGGGGAGCTCCTACAATGAGCAGTTCTTC CASSPGTSGGSSYNEQFF
NA TRBJ1-2 NA TRBV4-1 TGCGCCAGCAGCCCCTCGGGGGGGAATTACTATGGCTACACCTTC CASSPSGGNYYGYTF
NA TRBJ1-5 NA TRBV7-2 TGTGCCAGCAGCTTCGGGTCAGTCCGTAATCAGCCCCAGCATTTT CASSFGSVRNQPQHF
NA TRBJ1-5 NA TRBV7-3 TGTGCCAGCAGCGTTATCCAGCCCCAGCATTTT CASSVIQPQHF
TRBD1 TRBJ1-4 NA TRBV4-3 TGCGCCAGCAGCCCCGGGACAGGGGGCGGGTATGAAAAACTGTTTTTT CASSPGTGGGYEKLFF
NA TRBJ2-6 NA TRBV5-8 TGTGCCAGCAGCTACACAACAGGGAATGCGGGGGCCAACGTCCTGACTTTC CASSYTTGNAGANVLTF
TRBD1 TRBJ2-3 NA TRBV11-3 TGTGCCAGCAGCTTTGGACAGGGCACAGATACGCAGTATTTT CASSFGQGTDTQYF